The clone carrying this T cell receptor beta chain showed up just a few times. Per the germline V gene, CDR1 is LGHNA and CDR2 is YNFKEQ. Trimming removed 0 bases at V and 5 bases at J, with 14 bases between. This CDR3 has 16 amino acids. This entry is derived from a study of patients and donors after allogeneic stem cell transplantation. TCRdb used MiXCR to reprocess the RT-PCR reads, holding one entry per CDR3 protein. This table has approximately 200,000 distinct CDR3 sequences, roughly an eighth appearing once. This rearrangement joins TRBV4-2 to TRBJ2-1, with D unresolved. Sequencing was done on a sample of blood, either unsorted or a sorted T cell fraction (not recorded which). The receptor comes from a human donor who was either an allogeneic HSCT recipient or a stem cell or donor lymphocyte infusion donor (not recorded which). It is not recorded whose cells these are; they may come from a transplant donor. The CDR3 sequence is CASSQDRGRTNNEQFF. In DNA, the CDR3 is TGTGCCAGCAGCCAAGATCGAGGTCGGACCAACAATGAGCAGTTCTTC.